A single sample gave rise to the 17 T cell receptor beta chains below, sequenced in a study of blood T cells in healthy people across ages. Through a sample-barcoded 5' primer and a J-beta primer mix, a second PCR was run for 7 to 11 cycles. TCRdb used MiXCR to reprocess the 5' RACE reads, holding one entry per CDR3 protein. This table holds 800,000 to 1,300,000 distinct CDR3 sequences, roughly a quarter found once. These data also featured in a second study, about T cells of mothers and their children.

Source material: blood. These receptors were taken from a girl aged 2 to 9 in good health.

The chain links TRBV12-3 or TRBV12-4 to TRBJ2-5; maybe TRBD1 (6 bases). The CDR3 loop spans 12 amino acids. V was clipped by 5 bases and J by 7 bases, with 11 bases between them. CDR3 DNA sequence: TGTGCCAGCAGTCAGGGGTCCGGGACCCAGTACTTC. This sequence encodes CASSQGSGTQYF.

This clonotype was found a few times. The chain recombines TRBV27 with TRBJ2-7, with D perhaps assigned TRBD1 or TRBD2 (7 bases each). The V end lost 5 bases, the J end lost 3 bases, and 17 bases lay between the germline ends. Germline V gene data show CDR1 as MNHEY and CDR2 as SMNVEV (reference sequence). The CDR3 runs 15 residues. The CDR3 loop is CASSHPPGGDYEQYF. The CDR3 nucleotides are TGTGCCAGCAGTCACCCGCCAGGGGGGGACTACGAGCAGTACTTC.

With respect to this clonotype: The final CDR3 position lacks the conserved phenylalanine or tryptophan, pointing to a likely read error. The chain uses TRBV12-3 or TRBV12-4 and TRBJ2-5, with D perhaps matching TRBD2 (6 bases). The last part of the DNA fits TRBJ2-1 better; the J call may be wrong. This CDR3 is built from 16 residues. The CDR3 protein is CASSARGREYYNEQFL. Written as DNA, the CDR3 is TGTGCCAGCAGCGCCCGCGGGCGGGAATACTACAATGAGCAGTTCCTC.

This clonotype was counted at least ten times. CDR3 in amino acids: CASSDQRGGADEQFF. As DNA, the CDR3 is TGTGCCAGCAGCGACCAGCGGGGGGGCGCCGATGAGCAGTTCTTC. The chain has TRBV9 and TRBJ2-1, with 10 bases that match TRBD2. The germline CDR1 and CDR2 sequences are SGDLS and YYNGEE. CDR3 size: 15 residues. The ends lost 3 bases at V and 8 bases at J; junction bases unmatched: 8.

This clonotype came up a few times. V gene TRBV29-1 combines with J gene TRBJ2-5, with a possible D match to TRBD2 (6 bases). V lost 3 bases, J lost 5 bases, and 13 bases lay in between. This CDR3 has 13 residues. Germline V CDR1 and CDR2: SQVTM, ANQGSEA. The CDR3 DNA reads as TGCAGCGTTGACGGCAGGGCGGGGGAGACCCAGTACTTC. Translation gives CSVDGRAGETQYF. Using reference TRBV29-1 and TRBJ2-5 for the parts outside the CDR3, the full variable domain is SAVISQKPSRDICQRGTSLTIQCQVDSQVTMMFWYRQQPGQSLTLIATANQGSEATYESGFVIDKFPISRPNLTFSTLTVSNMSPEDSSIYLCSVDGRAGETQYFGPGTRLLVL.

This clonotype appeared a few times. The chain has TRBV29-1 and TRBJ1-2, with 7 nucleotides matching TRBD1. After removal of 2 bases from V and 7 bases from J, the junction contained 13 bases not matched to a gene. There are 15 residues in the CDR3. The germline V gene has CDR1 SQVTM and CDR2 ANQGSEA. The CDR3: CSVEPALGRGFGYTF. CDR3 nucleotide sequence: TGCAGCGTTGAACCCGCCTTAGGCAGGGGGTTTGGCTACACCTTC.

Only a few counts were recorded for this clonotype. The chain recombines TRBV20-1 with TRBJ2-3; D tentatively reads TRBD1 or TRBD2 (5 bases each). Germline V gene sequence: CDR1 DFQATT, CDR2 SNEGSKA (reference sequence). This CDR3 contains 17 residues. Deletions cut 1 base from V and 0 bases from J, with 17 bases between. In DNA, the CDR3 is TGCAGTGCTAGAGGCCCGGGGCACACTGGTAGCACAGATACGCAGTATTTT. Translation gives CSARGPGHTGSTDTQYF.

The chain carries TRBV20-1 and TRBJ2-5; perhaps D is TRBD1 or TRBD2 (5 bases each). TRBJ2-1 matches the DNA end more closely, so the J call is doubtful. This CDR3 is built from 13 residues. Per the germline V gene, CDR1 is DFQATT and CDR2 is SNEGSKA (reference sequence). CDR3 sequence reads: CSARDPLFNEQFF. The CDR3 region has the DNA TGCAGTGCTCGGGACCCCCTTTTCAATGAGCAGTTCTTC.

This chain connects TRBV6-5 to TRBJ2-3; D call uncertain. Trimming stripped 0 bases from V and 4 bases from J, with 11 bases between. The CDR3 covers 15 residues. The germline gives CDR1 MNHEY, CDR2 SVGAGI. In nucleotides, the CDR3 is TGTGCCAGCAGTTACTCTGCCGGTTTAGCAGATACGCAGTATTTT. This translates into CASSYSAGLADTQYF.

This clonotype appeared a single time. This chain connects TRBV20-1 to TRBJ2-3, with D tentatively TRBD2 (6 bases). Trimming stripped 5 bases from V and 11 bases from J, with 41 bases between. This CDR3 has 20 amino acids. Germline CDR1 and CDR2: DFQATT and SNEGSKA (reference sequence). The CDR3 bases are TGCAGTGCTGCCCTTAGCGATGTAGTGTTGGTGGGAGGCCGCGTGGGGGGGCAGTATTTT. Translating it yields CSAALSDVVLVGGRVGGQYF.

The table lists this clonotype with a few counts. The V and J genes are TRBV20-1 and TRBJ2-7; D is undetermined. CDR1 and CDR2 from the germline V gene are DFQATT and SNEGSKA (reference sequence). V was shortened by 6 bases and J by 1 base, with 13 bases between the two germline ends. This CDR3 has 13 amino acids. The CDR3 nucleotides read TGCAGTGCCAGACGGGCACGGTCCTACGAGCAGTACTTC. Its protein is CSARRARSYEQYF.

In its sample, this clonotype was seen a few times. The junction and the germline gene differ at one end; a read error may be behind it. The V and J genes are TRBV9 and TRBJ1-2; the match to TRBD1 covers 7 bases. CDR3 length: 13 amino acids. CDR1 is SGDLS, CDR2 YYNGEE, per germline. The CDR3 region is CAGSIGTDYGYTF. The CDR3 nucleotides are TGTGCCGGCAGCATCGGGACAGATTATGGCTACACCTTC.

This clonotype has a handful of counts. This chain joins TRBV7-2 and TRBJ2-5, with 10 positions matching TRBD2. The J call could be wrong; TRBJ2-7 is a better fit for the DNA end. The CDR3 covers 16 residues. The V gene's germline CDR1 is SGHTA and CDR2 FQGNSA. In DNA form, the CDR3 reads TGTGCCAGCAGCTTAGCGCTAAGCGGGGGGGCTTACGAGCAGTACTTC. It translates to CASSLALSGGAYEQYF.

This clonotype was detected only a few times. This chain connects TRBV5-6 to TRBJ2-7, with D perhaps matching TRBD1 (6 bases). The CDR3 consists of 14 residues. Per the germline V gene, CDR1 is SGHDT and CDR2 is YYEEEE. The V end was cut by 6 bases, the J end by 5 bases, with 18 bases between. The CDR3 reads CASTMGAAENEQYF. The CDR3 bases are TGTGCCAGCACCATGGGGGCAGCGGAAAACGAGCAGTACTTC.

V usage is TRBV29-1 and J usage is TRBJ2-1; 8 bases map to TRBD2. Per germline, CDR1 SQVTM and CDR2 ANQGSEA. This CDR3 has 15 amino acids. V lost 7 bases to trimming and J lost 0 bases; unmatched junction nucleotides: 8. In DNA form, the CDR3 reads TGCAGCGCCGTTAGCGGGGCCAGCTCCTACAATGAGCAGTTCTTC. Its translation is CSAVSGASSYNEQFF.

With regard to this clonotype: The junction and the germline gene differ at one end; a read error may be behind it. This chain uses TRBV5-1 with TRBJ2-5; 9 nucleotides agree with TRBD1. Germline V CDR1 and CDR2: SGHRS, YFSETQ. This CDR3 comprises 15 residues. CDR3: CASSSGTGRQETQYF. Here the CDR3 DNA reads TGCGCTAGCAGCTCCGGGACAGGGCGACAAGAGACCCAGTACTTC.

This clonotype was seen only a few times. The chain links TRBV7-9 to TRBJ2-5, with TRBD1 as a possible D gene (5 bases). V was shortened by 3 bases and J by 3 bases, with 14 bases between the two germline ends. The CDR3 runs to 15 residues. Germline lookup yields CDR1 SEHNR and CDR2 FQNEAQ (reference sequence). CDR3 coding DNA: TGTGCCAGCAGCTTTTCGTCAGGGCCGGAAGAGACCCAGTACTTC. Protein sequence: CASSFSSGPEETQYF.